One sample yielded the 28 T cell receptor beta chains listed below, sequenced in a study of Tregs in tolerant kidney transplant recipients. The data were produced by immunoSEQ multiplex PCR, yet TCRdb's version contains in-frame clones alone and is incomplete. This table holds 100,000 to 120,000 clones, around 89% found once. This material consisted of CD4+ T cells from blood, taken before the transplant. The receptor set was obtained from a human donor who received a combined kidney and bone marrow transplant.

The rearrangement joins TRBV6-1 to TRBJ1-1; D gene uncertain. Trimming cost V 6 bases and J 0 bases, with 11 bases left between them. The CDR3 runs 14 residues. In germline, CDR1 is MNHNS, CDR2 SASEGT. The CDR3: CASRFNSLNTEAFF. The CDR3 DNA reads as TGTGCCAGCAGGTTTAACAGCCTGAACACTGAAGCTTTCTTT.

The rearrangement links TRBV5-1 to TRBJ2-7, with 12 nucleotides matching TRBD1. In germline, CDR1 is SGHRS, CDR2 YFSETQ. The CDR3 has 14 amino acids. The junction had 4 bases not matched to a gene; V was cut back by 4 bases and J by 5 bases. CDR3 in DNA: TGCGCCAGCAGCCCCGGGACAGGGGGCGACGAGCAGTACTTC. It yields the protein CASSPGTGGDEQYF.

This clone showed up just once. The V and J genes are TRBV10-3 and TRBJ2-7; TRBD1 aligns across 9 bases. Germline CDR1 and CDR2: ENHRY and SYGVKD. V shed 6 bases, J shed 3 bases, and the junction held 12 bases outside the gene matches. The length of the CDR3 is 16 residues. The CDR3 DNA follows: TGTGCCATCAGCAAAACTCACCGGGACAGGGTCTACGAGCAGTACTTC. This gives the protein CAISKTHRDRVYEQYF.

The chain carries TRBV5-4 and TRBJ2-7; D gene unclear. V lost 3 bases and J 5 bases, leaving 12 bases between the germline ends. The CDR3 runs 13 residues. The germline V gene encodes CDR1 SGHNT and CDR2 YYREEE (reference sequence). The chain's CDR3 is CASSSTSPHEQYF. The CDR3 DNA reads TGTGCCAGCAGCTCCACTTCACCCCACGAGCAGTACTTC.

V and J are TRBV11-2 and TRBJ2-7; 10 bases match TRBD1. The germline V gene encodes CDR1 SGHAT and CDR2 FQNNGV. This CDR3 is 14 amino acids long. V lost 6 bases, J lost 1 base, and 3 bases stayed unmatched. This CDR3 is CASSPGQGSYEQYF. The CDR3 coding sequence is TGTGCCAGCAGTCCGGGACAGGGGTCCTACGAGCAGTACTTC.

The chain has TRBV4-1 and TRBJ1-2; no clear D gene. CDR3 length: 13 amino acids. Trimming stripped 3 bases from V and 0 bases from J, with 5 bases between. CDR1 and CDR2 from the germline V gene are MGHRA and YSYEKL. The CDR3 DNA sequence: TGCGCCAGCAGCCAGTTCACTAACTATGGCTACACCTTC. The encoded protein is CASSQFTNYGYTF.

This clone showed up just a few times. The V gene is TRBV6-5, the J gene TRBJ2-7, with TRBD1 matching over 7 bases. Germline V gene sequence: CDR1 MNHEY, CDR2 SVGAGI. The V gene end was trimmed by 5 bases and the J gene end by 0 bases; junction bases not matched to a gene: 7. There are 15 residues in the CDR3. The DNA for the CDR3 is TGTGCCAGCAGTCGCCAACAGGGGACCTCCTACGAGCAGTACTTC. Translated, it gives CASSRQQGTSYEQYF.

The chain is built from TRBV5-1 and TRBJ1-4; D unresolved. The V gene's germline CDR1 is SGHRS and CDR2 YFSETQ. There are 16 residues in the CDR3. The ends were cut back, 1 base at V and 3 bases at J, with 13 bases in the middle. CDR3 protein: CASSLSYPGPNEKLFF. The DNA for the CDR3 is TGCGCCAGCAGCTTGTCATATCCAGGCCCTAATGAAAAACTGTTTTTT.

This chain links TRBV7-9 with TRBJ2-7; 7 bases match TRBD1. The J segment lost 0 bases and the V segment lost 2 bases, leaving 4 bases of the junction unmatched. Germline V CDR1 and CDR2: SEHNR, FQNEAQ (reference sequence). CDR3 length equals 15 residues. The chain's CDR3 is CASSLSAGGSYEQYF. The CDR3 DNA sequence: TGTGCCAGCAGCTTATCAGCAGGGGGCTCCTACGAGCAGTACTTC.

This chain joins TRBV5-1 and TRBJ1-2, with D uncertain. Between the trimmed V and J ends, which lost 0 bases and 5 bases, there was a span of 11 bases. Germline V lookup: CDR1 SGHRS, CDR2 YFSETQ. CDR3 length: 14 residues. The DNA for the CDR3 is TGCGCCAGCAGCTTGGGGGTTTGGGCTTATGGCTACACCTTC. It yields the protein CASSLGVWAYGYTF.

The chain recombines TRBV7-2 with TRBJ2-1, with TRBD2 matching over 7 bases. Germline V gives CDR1 SGHTA, CDR2 FQGNSA. Trimming at V came to 0 bases and at J to 6 bases, leaving 2 bases not matched to a gene. This CDR3 is 14 amino acids long. CDR3 sequence reads: CASSLARTSNEQFF. The CDR3 DNA reads TGTGCCAGCAGCTTAGCCCGGACTAGCAATGAGCAGTTCTTC.

The rearrangement links TRBV5-1 to TRBJ2-1; a possible D gene is TRBD2 (6 bases). V was clipped by 3 bases and J by 7 bases, with 8 bases between them. Germline values: CDR1 SGHRS, CDR2 YFSETQ. The CDR3 runs 12 residues. CDR3 DNA sequence: TGCGCCAGCAGCTCGGCGGGGAATGAGCAGTTCTTC. Translated, it gives CASSSAGNEQFF.

The chain couples TRBV15 to TRBJ2-7, with 9 bases matching TRBD1. Unmatched junction bases numbered 4, after V lost 3 bases and J lost 1 base. CDR1 and CDR2 from the germline V gene are LNHNV and YYDKDF (reference sequence). The CDR3 loop spans 15 amino acids. The CDR3 DNA sequence: TGTGCCACCAGCAGGAGGGGGACAGGGTCCTACGAGCAGTACTTC. The encoded protein is CATSRRGTGSYEQYF. The full variable domain, in which reference TRBV15 and TRBJ2-7 provide the parts outside the CDR3, is DAMVIQNPRYQVTQFGKPVTLSCSQTLNHNVMYWYQQKSSQAPKLLFHYYDKDFNNEADTPDNFQSRRPNTSFCFLDIRSPGLGDTAMYLCATSRRGTGSYEQYFGPGTRLTVT.

CDR3 sequence: CASSPSGGHGASPLHF. The CDR3 nucleotides read TGTGCCAGCAGCCCCAGTGGGGGCCACGGGGCCTCACCCCTCCACTTT. This chain joins TRBV6-6 and TRBJ1-6, with D perhaps TRBD1 (6 bases). CDR1 is MNHNY, CDR2 SVGAGI, per germline (reference sequence). Between the trimmed V and J ends, which lost 6 bases and 10 bases, there was a span of 22 bases. The CDR3 contains 16 residues.

The chain recombines TRBV5-1 with TRBJ1-1, with 7 bases that match TRBD1. The junction had 3 bases not matched to a gene; V was cut back by 0 bases and J by 4 bases. The CDR3 loop spans 14 amino acids. CDR1 is SGHRS and CDR2 is YFSETQ in the germline V gene. This chain's CDR3 is CASSLDRGATEAFF. DNA for the CDR3: TGCGCCAGCAGCTTGGACAGGGGAGCCACTGAAGCTTTCTTT.

V is TRBV11-2 and J is TRBJ2-1; TRBD2 agrees at 13 bases. The CDR3 covers 17 residues. Germline V gene lookup returns CDR1 SGHAT and CDR2 FQNNGV. Losses at the gene ends were 5 bases for V and 8 bases for J; bases not matched to a gene: 12. CDR3: CASSLIGLAGEGDEQFF. Here the CDR3 DNA reads TGTGCCAGCAGCCTGATCGGACTAGCGGGAGAAGGCGATGAGCAGTTCTTC.

This chain joins TRBV28 and TRBJ1-2; 9 bases map to TRBD1. The junction had 14 bases not matched to a gene; V was cut back by 5 bases and J by 4 bases. The germline V gene has CDR1 MDHEN and CDR2 SYDVKM. This CDR3 region has 17 residues. The chain's CDR3 is CASSPLTGTGRSYGYTF. As DNA, the CDR3 is TGTGCCAGCAGTCCTCTAACCGGGACAGGGAGGTCCTATGGCTACACCTTC.

The chain carries TRBV5-4 and TRBJ2-1, with D tentatively TRBD1 (6 bases). The CDR3 loop spans 16 amino acids. CDR1 is SGHNT and CDR2 is YYREEE in the germline V gene (reference sequence). Trimming removed 4 bases from V and 3 bases from J, with 17 bases in between. CDR3 DNA sequence: TGTGCCAGCAGCCGACCGGGACAACTTTTCTACAATGAGCAGTTCTTC. It encodes CASSRPGQLFYNEQFF. The entire variable domain, with the rest obtained from reference TRBV5-4 and TRBJ2-1, is as follows: ETGVTQSPTHLIKTRGQQVTLRCSSQSGHNTVSWYQQALGQGPQFIFQYYREEENGRGNFPPRFSGLQFPNYSSELNVNALELDDSALYLCASSRPGQLFYNEQFFGPGTRLTVL.

J is TRBJ2-1 and V is TRBV28, with 12 bases matching TRBD2. The CDR3 extends over 20 amino acids. Germline V lookup: CDR1 MDHEN, CDR2 SYDVKM. V lost 9 bases to trimming and J lost 5 bases; unmatched junction nucleotides: 23. CDR3 DNA: TGTGCCAGGCGAGGCAGGGTTGGTACTAGCGGGAGGCACTTAGACAATGAGCAGTTCTTC. Translation: CARRGRVGTSGRHLDNEQFF.

CDR3 in DNA: TGTGCCAGCTCACAGGGGGCGATGAACACTGAAGCTTTCTTT. As protein: CASSQGAMNTEAFF. The rearrangement joins TRBV18 to TRBJ1-1; 7 bases fit TRBD1. The V gene's germline CDR1 is KGHSH and CDR2 LQKENI. With 4 bases clipped from V and 0 bases from J, the junction kept 2 bases outside the gene matches. CDR3 length: 14 residues.

The V and J genes are TRBV5-6 and TRBJ1-2; D gene uncertain. V was clipped by 1 base and J by 7 bases, with 14 bases between them. This CDR3 region has 14 residues. Per the germline V gene, CDR1 is SGHDT and CDR2 is YYEEEE. The DNA for the CDR3 is TGTGCCAGCAGCTTGCCCTGGTCTGGGAGTGGCTACACCTTC. Its translation: CASSLPWSGSGYTF.

This sequence joins TRBV19 and TRBJ1-5, with 11 bases aligning to TRBD1. The trim removed 7 bases at V and 6 bases at J, leaving 11 bases unmatched. This CDR3 has 16 amino acids. Germline V gene data show CDR1 as LNHDA and CDR2 as SQIVND (reference sequence). DNA for the CDR3: TGTGCCAGTAAGTTAGGACAGGGGGCCCGTGGTCAGCCCCAGCATTTT. It yields the protein CASKLGQGARGQPQHF.

The chain is built from TRBV28 and TRBJ1-1; D remains unclear. The CDR3 consists of 12 residues. The V gene's germline CDR1 is MDHEN and CDR2 SYDVKM. Trimming removed 9 bases at V and 0 bases at J, with 8 bases between. CDR3 nucleotides: TGTGCCAGTAGGGAGTTGAACACTGAAGCTTTCTTT. It codes for CASRELNTEAFF.

This chain joins TRBV7-2 and TRBJ2-5, with 7 positions matching TRBD2. V gave up 5 bases and J gave up 4 bases; unmatched junction bases: 13. CDR1 is SGHTA, CDR2 FQGNSA, per germline. This CDR3 has 16 amino acids. In DNA form, the CDR3 reads TGTGCCAGCAGCCCGCGAAGGACAACGGGGGGAGAGACCCAGTACTTC. Translation: CASSPRRTTGGETQYF.

The gene calls are TRBV11-3 and TRBJ2-1, with 12 bases lining up with TRBD2. J was trimmed by 8 bases and V by 1 base; bases with no gene match: 15. From germline, CDR1 is SGHNT and CDR2 YENEEA. The CDR3 covers 19 residues. The DNA for the CDR3 is TGTGCCAGCAGCTTAGGATATTGGAGGACTAGCGGGAATTGGGATGAGCAGTTCTTC. It yields the protein CASSLGYWRTSGNWDEQFF.

This chain links TRBV10-1 with TRBJ1-5, with 7 bases identical to TRBD1. V was clipped by 7 bases and J by 6 bases; unmatched bases: 12. CDR1 and CDR2 (germline): WNHNN, SYGVQD (reference sequence). The CDR3 extends over 15 amino acids. The CDR3 spells CASNRDSWYPQPQHF. CDR3 in DNA: TGCGCCAGCAACAGGGACAGCTGGTATCCTCAGCCCCAGCATTTT.

The CDR3 nucleotides are TGTGCCAGTAGTACAGGGACTCGATGGAACTCTGGAAACACCATATATTTT. It translates to CASSTGTRWNSGNTIYF. The chain combines TRBV19 with TRBJ1-3, with TRBD1 as a possible D gene (5 bases). V lost 4 bases and J 0 bases, leaving 16 bases between the germline ends. The CDR3 is 17 residues long. Germline CDR1 is LNHDA and CDR2 is SQIVND (reference sequence).

The rearrangement links TRBV18 to TRBJ1-5; no reliable D call. Per germline, CDR1 KGHSH and CDR2 LQKENI. V lost 0 bases and J lost 9, with 12 bases in between. The CDR3 spans 14 residues. CDR3 residues: CASSPPGRLGPQHF. The CDR3 coding sequence is TGTGCCAGCTCACCACCAGGGAGGTTGGGGCCCCAGCATTTT.